This T cell receptor (beta chain) was identified during a study of neurological immune-mediated disorders. Synthesis of cDNA was accomplished via 5'RACE employing 10-nucleotide random UMIs. Whenever a sequencing run was performed, it yielded over 190 million TCR-beta sequences from 15-18 subjects. MiXCR, run by TCRdb on the 5' RACE reads, gives a single entry per CDR3 protein. There are 40,000 to 55,000 distinct CDR3 sequences in the sample; over 4.5% occur only once, and roughly 1.4% lies in the top ten. The germline CDR1 and CDR2 sequences are LGHDT and YNNKEL (reference sequence). This CDR3 is built from 14 residues. Trimming took 4 bases from V and 0 from J, leaving 10 bases between them. Broader study findings: HTLV-1-associated myelopathy displayed the greatest TCR clonal expansion, and multiple sclerosis exhibited the smallest, lower than that of healthy controls. Private repertoires in all groups were suggested by the absence of shared CDR3 amino acid sequences among expanded clones across subjects.

A note on this clonotype: Its matching antigen is unknown.

The sequence came from a woman under 30 with multiple sclerosis. Sample: CD4+ T cells from blood. The chain has TRBV3-1 and TRBJ2-7; the D gene is possibly TRBD2 (6 bases). CDR3 DNA: TGTGCCAGCAGCCTGAAGCGGGTCTCCTACGAGCAGTACGTC. It specifies CASSLKRVSYEQYV.